The 11 T cell receptor beta chains below come from one sample, sequenced in a study of blood T cell repertoires in COVID-19. The data were produced by immunoSEQ multiplex PCR, yet TCRdb's version contains in-frame clones alone and is incomplete. The table lists 300,000 to 400,000 clones, approximately 90% of them singletons. Sequencing was carried out using PBMCs or T cells enriched from blood (not recorded which). These receptors all come from a woman in her twenties or thirties with acute COVID-19.

The chain joins TRBV27 to TRBJ1-1; 7 bases are shared with TRBD1. The J segment lost 4 bases and the V segment lost 5 bases, leaving 10 bases of the junction unmatched. This CDR3 has 15 residues. Germline assignment: CDR1 MNHEY and CDR2 SMNVEV (reference sequence). The CDR3 nucleotides read TGTGCCAGCAGTGAGGGGGCGCCTTTGGGCACTGAAGCTTTCTTT. It translates to CASSEGAPLGTEAFF.

The chain carries TRBV7-2 and TRBJ1-5; D might be TRBD1 (6 bases). The CDR3 consists of 14 residues. With 5 bases removed from V and 6 bases from J, the gap between germline ends came to 14 bases. Germline V lookup: CDR1 SGHTA, CDR2 FQGNSA. This chain's CDR3 is CASSKTGPSQPQHF. DNA for the CDR3: TGTGCCAGCAGCAAAACAGGGCCAAGTCAGCCCCAGCATTTT.

The V call is TRBV5-6, the J call TRBJ1-5; 7 bases match TRBD1. The V segment lost 3 bases and the J segment 3 bases; nucleotides outside the gene matches: 6. This CDR3 comprises 15 residues. Germline V gene lookup returns CDR1 SGHDT and CDR2 YYEEEE. CDR3 bases: TGTGCCAGCAGCTGGCAGGGGGTTCACAATCAGCCCCAGCATTTT. Amino acid sequence: CASSWQGVHNQPQHF.

The chain uses TRBV24-1 and TRBJ1-1, with a tentative D call TRBD1 (6 bases). Germline values: CDR1 KGHDR, CDR2 SFDVKD. This CDR3 is built from 13 residues. The V end was cut by 7 bases, the J end by 1 base, with 9 bases between. In nucleotides, the CDR3 is TGTGCCACCAGGTCGACAGGGAACACTGAAGCTTTCTTT. Translating gives CATRSTGNTEAFF.

The chain employs TRBV5-4 and TRBJ1-2; TRBD1 matches 7 bases. This CDR3 spans 15 amino acids. The germline V gene encodes CDR1 SGHNT and CDR2 YYREEE (reference sequence). J gave up 1 base and V 4 bases, and 7 bases lay outside the gene matches. The CDR3 region has the DNA TGTGCCAGCAGCCTCGGACAGGCAATTAACTATGGCTACACCTTC. Translating gives CASSLGQAINYGYTF.

The chain couples TRBV10-3 to TRBJ2-3; 7 bases are shared with TRBD2. V dropped 0 bases and J dropped 2; count of bases not matched to a gene: 5. Germline loops: CDR1 ENHRY, CDR2 SYGVKD. The CDR3 length is 16 residues. The CDR3 is CAISESGSGYTDTQYF. DNA of the CDR3: TGTGCCATCAGTGAGTCTGGTAGCGGGTACACAGATACGCAGTATTTT.

V is TRBV2 and J is TRBJ2-2; 9 bases map to TRBD2. V gave up 1 base and J gave up 10 bases; unmatched junction bases: 7. Per germline, CDR1 SNHLY and CDR2 FYNNEI. CDR3 size: 15 residues. Written as DNA, the CDR3 is TGTGCCAGCAGTGAAGAATTGCGGGGGGGCCTGGAGCTGTTTTTT. This codes for CASSEELRGGLELFF.

The table lists this clone with a count of one. The chain links TRBV7-9 to TRBJ1-2; the D gene is possibly TRBD1 (5 bases). This CDR3 has 12 amino acids. V gave up 4 bases and J gave up 2 bases, with 5 bases separating them. Looked up from germline, CDR1 is SEHNR and CDR2 is FQNEAQ (reference sequence). CDR3 bases: TGTGCCAGCAGCTCAGGGAACTATGGCTACACCTTC. Its protein product is CASSSGNYGYTF.

This clone was counted only a few times. V usage is TRBV2 and J usage is TRBJ1-6, with 7 nucleotides matching TRBD1. The CDR3 totals 14 residues. V lost 6 bases to trimming and J lost 4 bases; unmatched junction nucleotides: 3. Germline assignment: CDR1 SNHLY and CDR2 FYNNEI. CDR3 nucleotides: TGTGCCAGCAGGGGGGGACAGTATAATTCACCCCTCCACTTT. Translated, it gives CASRGGQYNSPLHF.

The V gene is TRBV5-1, the J gene TRBJ2-3; 9 nucleotides line up with TRBD2. This CDR3 contains 14 residues. Germline values: CDR1 SGHRS, CDR2 YFSETQ. Trimming cost V 4 bases and J 11 bases; bases outside gene matches: 11. CDR3 nucleotide sequence: TGCGCCAGCAGCCAAGGCGACGGACTAGCGTGGCAGTATTTT. This codes for CASSQGDGLAWQYF.

The rearrangement uses TRBV5-3 and TRBJ1-2, with D perhaps matching TRBD1 (6 bases). TRBV5-3 is reported as an ORF; its role is uncertain. This CDR3 comprises 15 residues. Trimming took off 4 bases at V and 2 bases at J, with 15 bases between the two ends. CDR3 sequence (DNA): TGTGCCAGAAGCAGCCCGCCAGGGGCCAACTATGGCTACACCTTC. Translating gives CARSSPPGANYGYTF.